This T cell receptor (beta chain) was recorded in a study of blood T cell repertoires in COVID-19. About the study: From the United States, Italy and Spain came samples of acute and convalescent COVID-19.

V lost 5 bases, J lost 7 bases, and 7 bases stayed unmatched. Germline V gene sequence: CDR1 MDHEN, CDR2 SYDVKM. The CDR3 totals 14 residues. Under the authors' procedure: By means of reference gene primer amplification, nucleated cell counts were estimated. The protocol was immunoSEQ multiplex PCR, while the TCRdb copy is restricted to in-frame clones and leaves out a portion. That table gives V, J and clone size, and the DNA gave D and trimming. The repertoire has approximately 280,000 clones, over 75% of them found once; the top ten carry nearly 7%. Seattle-derived patients entered the study during active infection and were followed longitudinally.

The sequenced sample was peripheral blood. The TCR sequence derives from a woman aged 25-40 years with COVID-19, enrolled during active disease. The chain has TRBV28 and TRBJ2-2; TRBD1 aligns across 7 bases. The CDR3 sequence: CASSPRGYNGELFF. Written as DNA, the CDR3 is TGTGCCAGCAGTCCCAGGGGGTATAACGGGGAGCTGTTTTTT.